This T cell receptor (beta chain) was profiled in a study of blood T cell repertoires in COVID-19. About the study: T cells, B-cell-depleted T cells, or PBMCs supplied cDNA or gDNA.

Generated by immunoSEQ multiplex PCR, the TCRdb table keeps only in-frame clones and is missing some. The sample contains 100,000 to 150,000 clones, about 86% of which appear only once. Germline V gives CDR1 SGHRS, CDR2 YFSETQ. Trimming cost V 4 bases and J 4 bases, with 11 bases left between them. The CDR3 sequence is 14 residues long. The clonotype comes from a man aged 80 or over with active or convalescent COVID-19. Sequenced material: peripheral blood. The chain carries TRBV5-1 and TRBJ1-4; tentatively, D is TRBD1 (5 bases). The DNA of the CDR3 is TGCGCCAGCAGCCAGGGTTGGGGTAATGAAAAACTGTTTTTT. It yields the protein CASSQGWGNEKLFF. Full variable domain (rest looked up from reference TRBV5-1 and TRBJ1-4): KAGVTQTPRYLIKTRGQQVTLSCSPISGHRSVSWYQQTPGQGLQFLFEYFSETQRNKGNFPGRFSGRQFSNSRSEMNVSTLELGDSALYLCASSQGWGNEKLFFGSGTQLSVL.